This T cell receptor (beta chain) was identified in a study of Ad26.COV2.S vaccination and SARS-CoV-2 variants. Overall study results and limits: Those who received the vaccine showed greater spike-specific TCR breadth than those given placebo.

As regards this clone: As yet, its antigen is unknown.

Regarding treatment: about 20 received Ad26.COV2.S at low or high dose, single or two shots; about 5 received placebo; per-sample allocation not given. Specimen acquisition occurred on day 63 following the initial vaccine or placebo injection. Produced via immunoSEQ multiplex PCR; TCRdb's table is partial and in-frame only. The sample records roughly 680,000 clones, 89% being singletons. This CDR3 comprises 13 residues. Trimming removed 10 bases from V and 5 bases from J; junction bases left unmatched: 10. Germline V lookup: CDR1 MRHNA, CDR2 SNTAGT. This chain connects TRBV6-4 to TRBJ1-2; 7 bases agree with TRBD1. This receptor was taken from a person aged 18-65 years who received the Ad26.COV2.S COVID-19 vaccine or a placebo. Sequencing was performed on peripheral blood, taken in a trial of Ad26.COV2.S vaccine versus placebo. The CDR3 reads CATREGASYGYTF. For the CDR3, the DNA is TGTGCCACCAGGGAGGGGGCTTCTTATGGCTACACCTTC.